Below, 32 T cell receptor beta chains from the same sample are listed, as sequenced in a study of CD8 T cells in ankylosing spondylitis. TCRdb used MiXCR to reprocess the 5' RACE reads, holding one entry per CDR3 protein. The sample has about 140,000 distinct CDR3 sequences, 11% seen once. Material for sequencing was blood, either unsorted or a sorted T cell fraction (not recorded which). Every receptor here comes from a female donor with ankylosing spondylitis or in good health (not recorded which).

This clonotype has ten or more counts. This sequence joins TRBV7-2 and TRBJ1-5, with a tentative D call TRBD1 (6 bases). This CDR3 spans 14 amino acids. Germline V gene lookup returns CDR1 SGHTA and CDR2 FQGNSA. V was pared by 8 bases and J by 0 bases, with 11 bases between. The CDR3 DNA reads as TGTGCCAGCTCCACAGGGTATAGCAATCAGCCCCAGCATTTT. It translates to CASSTGYSNQPQHF.

In the case of this clonotype: A read error is possible here, since a much larger clone lies one base away. The CDR3 DNA follows: TGTGCCAGCAGCTTTGCGACTTGGACAGGGAGCTACACCTTC. Amino acid sequence: CASSFATWTGSYTF. The chain recombines TRBV7-2 with TRBJ1-2; 8 bases align to TRBD1. The CDR3 is 14 residues long. J gave up 9 bases and V 3 bases, and 9 bases lay outside the gene matches. Germline V lookup: CDR1 SGHTA, CDR2 FQGNSA.

This clonotype occurred a few times. A much larger clone is a single base away; this may be a read error. This rearrangement joins TRBV3-1 to TRBJ2-2, with TRBD1 as a possible D gene (6 bases). V was clipped by 8 bases and J by 2 bases, with 15 bases between them. CDR1 and CDR2 from the germline V gene are LGHDT and YNNKEL (reference sequence). The CDR3 loop spans 15 amino acids. The CDR3 region has the DNA TGTGCCAGCTGCCTGACAGGAATCAACACCGGGGAGCTGTTTTTT. It specifies CASCLTGINTGELFF. The whole variable domain, remainder taken from reference TRBV3-1 and TRBJ2-2, is DTAVSQTPKYLVTQMGNDKSIKCEQNLGHDTMYWYKQDSKKFLKIMFSYNNKELIINETVPNRFSPKSPDKAHLNLHINSLELGDSAVYFCASCLTGINTGELFFGEGSRLTVL.

At least ten counts were recorded for this clonotype. The CDR3 coding sequence is TGCAGTGCGACAGAAACAGGGGCTGAAGCTTTCTTT. Translated: CSATETGAEAFF. This chain joins TRBV20-1 and TRBJ1-1, with TRBD1 matching over 7 bases. Germline V gives CDR1 DFQATT, CDR2 SNEGSKA (reference sequence). The CDR3 contains 12 residues. Trimming cost V 6 bases and J 6 bases; bases outside gene matches: 7.

The chain uses TRBV20-1 and TRBJ1-5; 10 nucleotides line up with TRBD1. Germline V CDR1 and CDR2: DFQATT, SNEGSKA (reference sequence). The CDR3 is made up of 15 amino acids. Germline trimming cut 5 bases from V and 4 bases from J; bases unmatched to any gene: 8. In nucleotides, the CDR3 is TGCAGTGCTTTGACAGGGGGCCCAAATAATCAGCCCCAGCATTTT. Translation gives CSALTGGPNNQPQHF.

A remark on this clonotype: One base away lies a much larger clone, so this may be a sequencing read error. The chain recombines TRBV12-3 or TRBV12-4 with TRBJ1-2; no definite D call. CDR3 length equals 11 residues. CDR3 in DNA: TGTGCCAACAGTGACCAAGGAGGCTACACCTTC. Translation: CANSDQGGYTF.

This clonotype showed up many times. This chain connects TRBV6-5 to TRBJ1-1; no definite D call. The V and J ends lost 0 bases and 1 base respectively, with 6 bases between them. The germline V gene has CDR1 MNHEY and CDR2 SVGAGI. The CDR3 runs to 14 residues. CDR3 loop: CASSYSRWNTEAFF. CDR3 bases: TGTGCCAGCAGTTACTCGAGATGGAACACTGAAGCTTTCTTT.

With regard to this clonotype: A much larger clone sits a single nucleotide away, making a read error possible. The rearrangement joins TRBV7-9 to TRBJ1-2; D gene unclear. Germline values: CDR1 SEHNR, CDR2 FQNEAQ (reference sequence). CDR3 size: 17 residues. V lost 6 bases to trimming and J lost 0 bases, with 20 bases between them. CDR3 protein: CASSSTGRSLANYGYTF. The CDR3 coding sequence is TGTGCCAGCAGTTCGACCGGGAGATCTTTAGCTAACTATGGCTACACCTTC.

Many counts were recorded for this clonotype. This sequence joins TRBV4-1 and TRBJ2-1; D is perhaps TRBD2 (5 bases). The V and J ends lost 0 bases and 6 bases respectively, with 12 bases between them. CDR1 and CDR2 from the germline V gene are MGHRA and YSYEKL. There are 15 residues in the CDR3. CDR3 amino acids: CASSQDWLAINEQFF. CDR3 bases: TGCGCCAGCAGCCAAGATTGGCTAGCCATCAATGAGCAGTTCTTC.

This clonotype appeared a single time. The rearrangement joins TRBV20-1 to TRBJ2-4, with a possible D match to TRBD1 (5 bases). This CDR3 contains 14 residues. CDR1 is DFQATT, CDR2 SNEGSKA, per germline (reference sequence). Deletions cut 2 bases from V and 0 bases from J, with 8 bases between. The CDR3 DNA reads TGCAGTGCTAGAAGACAGTTAGCCAAAAACATTCAGTACTTC. This encodes CSARRQLAKNIQYF.

There are many counts of this clonotype. The V gene is TRBV5-1, the J gene TRBJ1-4, with D maybe TRBD1 (6 bases). Germline CDR1 reads SGHRS; CDR2 reads YFSETQ. V shed 4 bases and J shed 0 bases, with 10 bases lying between them. This CDR3 is 15 amino acids long. CDR3 bases: TGCGCCAGCAGCCAACGGACAGCAACTAATGAAAAACTGTTTTTT. Translated, it gives CASSQRTATNEKLFF. The variable domain in full, with the rest retrieved from reference TRBV5-1 and TRBJ1-4, is KAGVTQTPRYLIKTRGQQVTLSCSPISGHRSVSWYQQTPGQGLQFLFEYFSETQRNKGNFPGRFSGRQFSNSRSEMNVSTLELGDSALYLCASSQRTATNEKLFFGSGTQLSVL.

This clonotype has at least ten counts. The V gene is TRBV10-3, the J gene TRBJ2-3; 14 bases are shared with TRBD2. Germline V gene lookup returns CDR1 ENHRY and CDR2 SYGVKD. The trim removed 6 bases at V and 2 bases at J, leaving 10 bases unmatched. This CDR3 region has 18 residues. The CDR3 loop reads CAISGTSGGDPTTDTQYF. CDR3 nucleotides: TGTGCCATCAGCGGGACTAGCGGGGGAGATCCGACCACAGATACGCAGTATTTT.

This clonotype was recorded at least ten times. The chain employs TRBV5-5 and TRBJ2-2; D is unresolved. Trimming cost V 4 bases and J 0 bases, with 7 bases left between them. Germline assignment: CDR1 SGHKS and CDR2 YYEKEE (reference sequence). The CDR3 extends over 14 amino acids. CDR3 in DNA: TGTGCCAGCAGCGGGTTACCGAACACCGGGGAGCTGTTTTTT. Its protein is CASSGLPNTGELFF.

There are many counts of this clonotype. V and J are TRBV25-1 and TRBJ1-1; TRBD1 is a possible D gene (5 bases). CDR3 length equals 16 residues. The germline gives CDR1 MGHDK, CDR2 SYGVNS. V was shortened by 6 bases and J by 2 bases, with 19 bases between the two germline ends. The CDR3 coding sequence is TGTGCCAGCAGGGAGGGGCTAGGGATTTCAAACACTGAAGCTTTCTTT. The encoded protein is CASREGLGISNTEAFF.

V and J are TRBV18 and TRBJ2-3, with a possible D match to TRBD1 (5 bases). The CDR3 runs to 17 residues. The V gene's germline CDR1 is KGHSH and CDR2 LQKENI. Trimming pared 2 bases from V and 1 base from J, leaving 16 bases between. This chain's CDR3 is CASSPKKGQVGTDTQYF. In DNA form, the CDR3 reads TGTGCCAGCTCACCAAAAAAGGGGCAGGTCGGCACAGATACGCAGTATTTT.

This clonotype was found many times. The genes are TRBV10-3 and TRBJ2-1; TRBD2 aligns across 11 bases. The CDR3 is 14 residues long. The V gene end was trimmed by 7 bases and the J gene end by 10 bases; junction bases not matched to a gene: 9. CDR1 is ENHRY and CDR2 is SYGVKD in the germline V gene. DNA of the CDR3: TGTGCCATCATGCTAGCGGGGGGAGTTGGGGAGCAGTTCTTC. Translated, it gives CAIMLAGGVGEQFF.

This clonotype has at least ten counts. The V and J genes are TRBV5-1 and TRBJ1-1; 7 bases agree with TRBD1. The CDR3 is 14 amino acids. Germline V gene sequence: CDR1 SGHRS, CDR2 YFSETQ. The trim removed 3 bases at V and 1 base at J, leaving 3 bases unmatched. The CDR3 spells CASSSGGGNTEAFF. The CDR3 DNA reads as TGCGCCAGCAGCTCAGGGGGGGGGAACACTGAAGCTTTCTTT.

This rearrangement joins TRBV20-1 to TRBJ2-4; 7 nucleotides match TRBD1. The ends lost 5 bases at V and 0 bases at J; junction bases unmatched: 7. This CDR3 is 15 amino acids long. Germline CDR1 reads DFQATT; CDR2 reads SNEGSKA (reference sequence). The CDR3 DNA is TGCAGTGCTTCCGGGACAGTTGTAGCCAAAAACATTCAGTACTTC. This encodes CSASGTVVAKNIQYF.

There are many counts of this clonotype. This chain connects TRBV5-1 to TRBJ2-3; 7 positions match TRBD1. The CDR3 length is 15 residues. Per the germline V gene, CDR1 is SGHRS and CDR2 is YFSETQ. Unmatched junction bases numbered 5, after V lost 4 bases and J lost 0 bases. The CDR3 DNA reads TGCGCCAGCAGCCCCCGGGACAGTAGCACAGATACGCAGTATTTT. Translated: CASSPRDSSTDTQYF. The full variable domain, with the rest looked up from reference TRBV5-1 and TRBJ2-3, is KAGVTQTPRYLIKTRGQQVTLSCSPISGHRSVSWYQQTPGQGLQFLFEYFSETQRNKGNFPGRFSGRQFSNSRSEMNVSTLELGDSALYLCASSPRDSSTDTQYFGPGTRLTVL.

This clonotype appeared many times. The rearrangement joins TRBV12-3 or TRBV12-4 to TRBJ2-3; D may be TRBD1 or TRBD2 (5 bases each). With 1 base removed from V and 2 bases from J, the gap between germline ends came to 7 bases. This CDR3 contains 14 residues. Here the CDR3 reads CASSLVGDTDTQYF. In DNA, the CDR3 is TGTGCCAGCAGTTTAGTGGGGGACACAGATACGCAGTATTTT.

The sample holds many counts of this clonotype. V is TRBV11-2 and J is TRBJ2-2; tentative D call: TRBD1 (6 bases). CDR3 length equals 15 residues. CDR1 is SGHAT and CDR2 is FQNNGV in the germline V gene. V was shortened by 3 bases and J by 2 bases, with 10 bases between the two germline ends. The CDR3 region is CASSFTGINTGELFF. For the CDR3, the DNA is TGTGCCAGCAGCTTCACAGGGATCAACACCGGGGAGCTGTTTTTT.

This clonotype was seen ten or more times. The CDR3 DNA follows: TGTGCCAGCAGCCAAGATCAAGGGGGACAGGGTGCTGGCTACACCTTC. Encoded protein: CASSQDQGGQGAGYTF. The rearrangement links TRBV3-1 to TRBJ1-2; 9 bases align to TRBD1. The CDR3 sequence is 16 residues long. The germline gives CDR1 LGHDT, CDR2 YNNKEL (reference sequence). V was pared by 0 bases and J by 7 bases, with 9 bases of the junction left unmatched.

The table lists this clonotype with many counts. The chain employs TRBV15 and TRBJ2-2, with TRBD1 matching over 11 bases. Trimming took 0 bases from V and 6 from J; bases not matched to a gene: 6. This CDR3 has 17 residues. Looked up from germline, CDR1 is LNHNV and CDR2 is YYDKDF (reference sequence). The CDR3 DNA reads TGTGCCACCAGCAGAGATGTTTGGGACAGGGGGTCCGGGGAGCTGTTTTTT. Amino acids: CATSRDVWDRGSGELFF. Full variable domain (remainder filled in from reference TRBV15 and TRBJ2-2): DAMVIQNPRYQVTQFGKPVTLSCSQTLNHNVMYWYQQKSSQAPKLLFHYYDKDFNNEADTPDNFQSRRPNTSFCFLDIRSPGLGDTAMYLCATSRDVWDRGSGELFFGEGSRLTVL.

This clonotype has ten or more counts. The V call is TRBV15, the J call TRBJ1-4; D is unclear. The V gene's germline CDR1 is LNHNV and CDR2 YYDKDF (reference sequence). CDR3 size: 15 residues. The V and J ends lost 0 bases and 5 bases respectively, with 10 bases between them. The CDR3 DNA reads as TGTGCCACCAGCAGAGATGCGGGTCGGAATGAAAAACTGTTTTTT. Translating it yields CATSRDAGRNEKLFF.

This clonotype was counted at least ten times. The rearrangement links TRBV30 to TRBJ2-7, with 9 bases identical to TRBD1. Germline V gene sequence: CDR1 GTSNPN, CDR2 SVGIG (reference sequence). J was trimmed by 5 bases and V by 0 bases; bases with no gene match: 11. The CDR3 loop spans 16 amino acids. The CDR3 protein is CAWSVYSGTGLNEQYF. CDR3 nucleotides: TGTGCCTGGAGTGTATATTCCGGGACAGGGCTAAACGAGCAGTACTTC.

This clonotype was detected ten times or more. The chain recombines TRBV6-1 with TRBJ2-7; TRBD1 matches at 7 bases. The length of the CDR3 is 13 residues. Germline CDR1 reads MNHNS; CDR2 reads SASEGT. V was clipped by 10 bases and J by 1 base; unmatched bases: 7. The CDR3 DNA sequence: TGTGCCACCTGGACAGGTCCGTCCTACGAGCAGTACTTC. This gives the protein CATWTGPSYEQYF.

This sequence joins TRBV12-3 or TRBV12-4 and TRBJ1-2; TRBD1 matches at 7 bases. V shed 4 bases, J shed 5 bases, and the junction held 1 base outside the gene matches. The CDR3 is made up of 12 amino acids. CDR3 DNA sequence: TGTGCCAGCAGTTCACAGGGGTATGGCTACACCTTC. It yields the protein CASSSQGYGYTF.

This clonotype showed up many times. The V and J genes are TRBV19 and TRBJ1-1; the D is unclear. Germline CDR1 reads LNHDA; CDR2 reads SQIVND (reference sequence). The CDR3 totals 14 residues. V lost 4 bases and J 2 bases, leaving 11 bases between the germline ends. The CDR3 bases are TGTGCCAGTAGTAGACCAAGTTTTAACACTGAAGCTTTCTTT. Protein: CASSRPSFNTEAFF.

This clonotype was seen repeatedly, ten times or more. The genes are TRBV7-9 and TRBJ2-1, with 9 bases fitting TRBD2. CDR1 SEHNR and CDR2 FQNEAQ come from the germline V gene (reference sequence). Losses at the gene ends were 2 bases for V and 8 bases for J; bases not matched to a gene: 7. The CDR3 spans 15 residues. This CDR3 reads CASSLIRLAGYEQFF. CDR3 nucleotides: TGTGCCAGCAGCTTAATACGTCTAGCGGGGTATGAGCAGTTCTTC. Filled out from reference TRBV7-9 and TRBJ2-1, the complete variable domain reads DTGVSQNPRHKITKRGQNVTFRCDPISEHNRLYWYRQTLGQGPEFLTYFQNEAQLEKSRLLSDRFSAERPKGSFSTLEIQRTEQGDSAMYLCASSLIRLAGYEQFFGPGTRLTVL.

At least ten counts were recorded for this clonotype. This chain uses TRBV20-1 with TRBJ1-1; 9 bases fit TRBD1. The CDR3 contains 13 residues. Germline V CDR1 and CDR2: DFQATT, SNEGSKA (reference sequence). Trimming took 5 bases from V and 3 from J; bases not matched to a gene: 4. CDR3 residues: CSAPNRGHTEAFF. As DNA, the CDR3 is TGCAGTGCTCCGAACAGGGGGCACACTGAAGCTTTCTTT.

The chain has TRBV7-3 and TRBJ2-2; D gene unclear. Trimming took 5 bases from V and 4 from J, leaving 8 bases between them. Germline V gene data show CDR1 as SGHTA and CDR2 as FQGTGA. CDR3 length: 13 residues. In nucleotides, the CDR3 is TGTGCCAGCAGCCCCCAGCTCACCGGGGAGCTGTTTTTT. This codes for CASSPQLTGELFF.

This clonotype showed up many times. This rearrangement joins TRBV7-9 to TRBJ1-2; 7 bases are a match to TRBD1. The ends lost 6 bases at V and 5 bases at J; junction bases unmatched: 6. The CDR3 is 13 amino acids. Germline CDR1 and CDR2: SEHNR and FQNEAQ (reference sequence). The CDR3 is CASSAGQRYGYTF. The DNA for the CDR3 is TGTGCCAGCAGTGCGGGACAGCGTTATGGCTACACCTTC.